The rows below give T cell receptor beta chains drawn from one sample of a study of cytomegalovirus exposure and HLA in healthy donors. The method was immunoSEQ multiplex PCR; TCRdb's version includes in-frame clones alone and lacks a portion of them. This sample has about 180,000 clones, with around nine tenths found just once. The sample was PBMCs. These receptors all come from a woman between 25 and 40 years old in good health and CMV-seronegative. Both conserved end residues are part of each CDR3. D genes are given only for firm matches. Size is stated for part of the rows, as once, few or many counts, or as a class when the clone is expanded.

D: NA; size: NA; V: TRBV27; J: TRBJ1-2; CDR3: CASSPQGIGYTF; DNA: TGTGCCAGCAGTCCACAGGGTATAGGCTACACCTTC
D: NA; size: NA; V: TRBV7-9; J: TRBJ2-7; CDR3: CAGQGQGAYEQYF; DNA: TGTGCCGGTCAGGGGCAGGGCGCCTACGAGCAGTACTTC
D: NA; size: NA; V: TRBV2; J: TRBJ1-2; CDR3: CASSNMASNGYTF; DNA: TGTGCCAGCAGCAACATGGCTTCAAATGGCTACACCTTC
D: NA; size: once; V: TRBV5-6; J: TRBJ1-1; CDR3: CASSSNTEAFF; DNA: TGTGCCAGCAGCTCAAACACTGAAGCTTTCTTT
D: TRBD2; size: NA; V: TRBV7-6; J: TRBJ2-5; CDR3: CASSFPAFGAGDQETQYF; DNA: TGTGCCAGCAGCTTCCCGGCTTTCGGAGCGGGGGACCAAGAGACCCAGTACTTC
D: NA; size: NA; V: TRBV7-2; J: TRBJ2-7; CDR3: CASSFRDFSYEQYF; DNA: TGTGCCAGCAGCTTCCGGGACTTCTCCTACGAGCAGTACTTC
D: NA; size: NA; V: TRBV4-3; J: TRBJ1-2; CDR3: CASSQDPLPGSANYGYTF; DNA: TGCGCCAGCAGCCAAGATCCCCTACCAGGGTCAGCTAACTATGGCTACACCTTC
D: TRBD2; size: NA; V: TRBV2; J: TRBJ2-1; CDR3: CASSQLQTSGAYNEQFF; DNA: TGTGCCAGCAGTCAATTGCAGACTAGCGGGGCCTACAATGAGCAGTTCTTC
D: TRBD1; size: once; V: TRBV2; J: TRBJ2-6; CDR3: CASKFPGTGVGANVLTF; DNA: TGTGCCAGCAAGTTTCCCGGGACAGGGGTTGGGGCCAACGTCCTGACTTTC
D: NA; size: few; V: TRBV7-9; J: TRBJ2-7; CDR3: CASSRIGEQYF; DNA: TGTGCCAGCAGCCGAATCGGCGAGCAGTACTTC
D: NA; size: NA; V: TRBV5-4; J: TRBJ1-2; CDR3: CASKGAPYGYTF; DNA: TGTGCCAGCAAGGGAGCCCCCTATGGCTACACCTTC
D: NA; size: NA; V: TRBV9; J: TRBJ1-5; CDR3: CASSEYREGQPQHF; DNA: TGTGCCAGCAGTGAATACAGGGAGGGACAGCCCCAGCATTTT
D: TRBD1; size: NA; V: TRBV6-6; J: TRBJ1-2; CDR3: CASSFTLSDREHGYTF; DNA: TGTGCCAGCAGTTTCACCCTCTCAGACAGGGAGCATGGCTACACCTTC
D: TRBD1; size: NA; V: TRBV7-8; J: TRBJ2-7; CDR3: CASSNGQGSYEQYF; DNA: TGTGCCAGCAGCAACGGACAGGGTTCCTACGAGCAGTACTTC
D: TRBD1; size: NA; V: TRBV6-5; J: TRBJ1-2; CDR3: CASSPDRGSVGYTF; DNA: TGTGCCAGCAGTCCGGACAGGGGATCAGTTGGCTACACCTTC
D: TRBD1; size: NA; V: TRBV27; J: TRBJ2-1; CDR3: CASSFPGQGLRNEQFF; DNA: TGTGCCAGCAGTTTTCCGGGACAGGGGTTACGTAATGAGCAGTTCTTC
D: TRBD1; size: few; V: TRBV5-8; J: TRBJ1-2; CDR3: CASSFSQGARYSGYTF; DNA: TGTGCCAGCAGCTTTAGTCAGGGGGCGCGTTATTCTGGCTACACCTTC
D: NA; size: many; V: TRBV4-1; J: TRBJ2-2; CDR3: CASSPRQQNTGELFF; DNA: TGCGCCAGCAGCCCCCGACAGCAGAACACCGGGGAGCTGTTTTTT
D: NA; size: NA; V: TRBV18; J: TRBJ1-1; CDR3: CASSPLSTVEAFF; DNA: TGTGCCAGCTCACCACTGAGCACAGTTGAAGCTTTCTTT
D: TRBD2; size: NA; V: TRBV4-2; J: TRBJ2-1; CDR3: CASSQRAGGPYNEQFF; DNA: TGTGCCAGCAGCCAGCGAGCGGGGGGGCCCTACAATGAGCAGTTCTTC
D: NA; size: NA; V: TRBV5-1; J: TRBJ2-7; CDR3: CASSLAVAGLFEQYF; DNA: TGCGCCAGCAGCTTGGCTGTGGCAGGGCTTTTCGAGCAGTACTTC
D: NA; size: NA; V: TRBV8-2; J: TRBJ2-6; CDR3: CGTPPITQSRANVLTF; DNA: TGTGGCACGCCTCCGATAACACAAAGTCGGGCCAACGTCCTGACTTTC
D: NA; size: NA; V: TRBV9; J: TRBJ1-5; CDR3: CASSVGLTGTQHF; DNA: TGTGCCAGCAGCGTAGGCCTTACGGGGACCCAGCATTTT
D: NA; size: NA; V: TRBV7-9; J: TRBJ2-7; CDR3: CASSLEGFYEQYF; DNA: TGTGCCAGCAGCTTAGAGGGGTTCTACGAGCAGTACTTC
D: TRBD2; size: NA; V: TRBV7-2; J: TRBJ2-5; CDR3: CASSKRTSGAAETQYF; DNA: TGTGCCAGCAGCAAGCGGACTAGCGGGGCGGCAGAGACCCAGTACTTC
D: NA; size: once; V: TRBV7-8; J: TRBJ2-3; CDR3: CASSLAIKRYQDAAKTDTQYF; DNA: TGTGCCAGCAGCTTAGCGATCAAGCGGTACCAAGACGCCGCAAAAACAGATACGCAGTATTTT
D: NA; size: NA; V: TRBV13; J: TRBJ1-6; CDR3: CASSLSSYSPLHF; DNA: TGTGCCAGCAGCCTCTCTTCGTATTCACCCCTCCACTTT
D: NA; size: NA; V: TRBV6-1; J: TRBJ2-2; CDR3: CASSEQEVGELFF; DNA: TGTGCCAGCAGTGAACAGGAGGTCGGGGAGCTGTTTTTT
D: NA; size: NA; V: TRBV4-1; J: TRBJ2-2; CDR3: CASSQETGANTGELFF; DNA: TGCGCCAGCAGCCAAGAGACAGGAGCGAACACCGGGGAGCTGTTTTTT
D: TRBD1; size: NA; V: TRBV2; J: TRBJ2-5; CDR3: CASPRDRGRRETQYF; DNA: TGTGCCAGCCCGAGGGACAGGGGGCGAAGGGAGACCCAGTACTTC
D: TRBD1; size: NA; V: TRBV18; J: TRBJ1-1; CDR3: CASSPPDRAEAFF; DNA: TGTGCCAGCTCACCACCGGACAGGGCTGAAGCTTTCTTT
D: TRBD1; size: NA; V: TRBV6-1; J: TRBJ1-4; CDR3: CASSGVGTGIEKLFF; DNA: TGTGCCAGCAGTGGAGTTGGGACAGGGATTGAAAAACTGTTTTTT
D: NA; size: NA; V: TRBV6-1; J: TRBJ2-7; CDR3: CASSPLLESYEQYF; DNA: TGTGCCAGCAGTCCCTTACTTGAGTCCTACGAGCAGTACTTC
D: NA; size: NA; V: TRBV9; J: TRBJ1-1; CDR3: CASSVSASTLNTEAFF; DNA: TGTGCCAGCAGCGTTTCTGCGTCAACCTTGAACACTGAAGCTTTCTTT
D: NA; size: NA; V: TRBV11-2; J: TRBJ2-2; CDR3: CASSLVFRGTGELFF; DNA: TGTGCCAGCAGCTTAGTGTTCAGGGGTACCGGGGAGCTGTTTTTT
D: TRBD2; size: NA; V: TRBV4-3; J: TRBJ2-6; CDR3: CASSQDGGAGANVLTF; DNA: TGCGCCAGCAGCCAAGATGGGGGGGCTGGGGCCAACGTCCTGACTTTC
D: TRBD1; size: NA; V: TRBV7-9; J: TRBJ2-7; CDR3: CASSLVQGVSWEQYF; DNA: TGTGCCAGCAGCTTAGTTCAGGGGGTATCTTGGGAGCAGTACTTC
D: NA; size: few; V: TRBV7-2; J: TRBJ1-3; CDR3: CASSRDRSGNTIYF; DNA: TGTGCCAGCAGCCGAGACAGAAGTGGAAACACCATATATTTT
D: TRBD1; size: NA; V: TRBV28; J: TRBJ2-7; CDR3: CASSLNGPQGASYEQYF; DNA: TGTGCCAGCAGTTTAAACGGGCCACAGGGGGCCTCCTACGAGCAGTACTTC
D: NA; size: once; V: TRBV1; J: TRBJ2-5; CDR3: CTRRLAPRGETQYF; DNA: TGCACCAGGAGACTAGCTCCCCGGGGGGAGACCCAGTACTTC
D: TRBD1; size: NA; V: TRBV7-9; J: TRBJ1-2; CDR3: CASSLDRLDGYTF; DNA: TGTGCCAGCAGCTTGGACAGGCTCGATGGCTACACCTTC
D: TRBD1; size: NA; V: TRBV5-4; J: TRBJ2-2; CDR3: CASRRQGNTGELFF; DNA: TGTGCCAGCAGGCGACAGGGGAACACCGGGGAGCTGTTTTTT
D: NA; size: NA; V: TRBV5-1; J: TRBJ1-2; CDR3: CASSTGTPLRGYTF; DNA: TGCGCCAGCAGCACCGGGACACCCCTCCGAGGCTACACCTTC
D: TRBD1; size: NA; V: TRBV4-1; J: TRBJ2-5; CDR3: CASSQEQGQAQETQYF; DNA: TGCGCCAGCAGCCAAGAACAGGGACAGGCCCAAGAGACCCAGTACTTC
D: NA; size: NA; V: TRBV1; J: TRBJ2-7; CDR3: CTSSQKGLATSSSYEQYF; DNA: TGCACCAGCAGCCAGAAGGGACTAGCGACATCAAGCTCCTACGAGCAGTACTTC
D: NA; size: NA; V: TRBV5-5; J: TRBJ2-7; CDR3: CASSSTGYYEQYF; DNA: TGTGCCAGCAGTTCGACAGGATACTACGAGCAGTACTTC
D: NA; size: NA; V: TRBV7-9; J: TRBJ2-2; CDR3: CASSLGSGTGELFF; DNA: TGTGCCAGCAGCTTAGGGTCAGGGACCGGGGAGCTGTTTTTT
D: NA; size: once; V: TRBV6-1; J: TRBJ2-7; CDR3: CASSPGFGTIYEQYF; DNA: TGTGCCAGCAGCCCCGGGTTCGGGACAATCTACGAGCAGTACTTC